The entry that follows covers one TCR beta chain sequence. Its antigen is not yet known. Base qualities are missing; no much larger clone stands one base away. This sample was taken from a study of human T cells and chemical hapten exposure (dated by TCRdb to about 2021). For context, the study as a whole: For sensitization, 2% DPC in acetone was applied to a 2 cm by 2 cm area of upper inner arm skin. Throughout the study period of approximately 23 weeks, patients also received therapeutic DPC doses to the scalp every week. Patch testing was performed on the upper back with Finn chambers containing 0.01% DPC, and the patch tests were scored after 6 days according to International Contact Dermatitis Research Group standards. The patient cohort, mostly female, included alopecia areata with under or over 50% scalp involvement, alopecia totalis and alopecia universalis. Libraries were pooled for sequencing, and variation in per-sample TCR yields was attributed mainly to small differences in library volumes within the pool. The study tracked peripheral blood TCR repertoire changes in vivo during primary and secondary sensitization to the hapten diphenylcyclopropenone (DPC) in alopecia patients. Blood samples were taken from patients before sensitization (week 0) and then at 2, 6 and about 24 weeks after DPC sensitization. Approximately 30 alopecia patients provided blood for TCR sequencing at one to four time points (pre-sensitization, 2, 6 and 24 weeks). Study-wide conclusions, independent of this receptor: All patients had alopecia, a presumed autoimmune disease, so their immune response might differ from that of healthy individuals. Expanded TCRs formed significantly more large CDR3 similarity clusters than pre-sensitization or healthy control sets, consistent with antigen-driven responses. After repeated subsampling, the strength of the expansion versus patch-test correlation and the threshold at which it became significant changed. A positive correlation was found between the number of PT1 expanded TCRs and patch test score, with significance reached at thresholds 8, 16 and 32 but not 4. No change with DPC sensitization was found in the number of TCRs above 1 in 1000 frequency, and no evidence of global repertoire structure alterations was found.

The library relied on RACE. The reads were generated on a NextSeq 500. Library preparation attached unique molecular identifiers to individual cDNA molecules for quantitative, reproducible TCR counting. Each blood RNA sample was used to sequence both TCR alpha and TCR beta chains. Per the source publication's procedure: A median of around 100,000 TCRs per sample was observed, with a range of roughly 20,000 to 750,000. The Decombinator software suite was used to annotate the V, J and CDR3 of the TCR reads. For PS versus PT1 abundance plots, all samples were subsampled to the same number of TCRs (28,000). Expanded TCRs were defined as absent before sensitization and observed at least eight times at the 2-week time point. Starting from the raw public reads, TCRdb applied fastp trimming at Q25, assembled clones with MiXCR and retained in-frame beta chains. Every entry covers one CDR3 protein and lists the most common genes and DNA from its rows. V and J calls and clone size were set by TCRdb, not the authors. Within this sample are around 380,000 distinct CDR3 sequences, with about 5% of them counted one time only. Jointly, the top ten make up 7% to 10% of the sample.

The intended sense of this specimen's time point label: pre-sensitization, week 0. Sample treatment or condition, as interpreted from the label and publication: therapeutic diphenylcyclopropenone sensitization with weekly scalp DPC. At each patch-test visit, blood was drawn before the patch test was applied. To be eligible, patients had to be aged 18 to 70, diagnosed with alopecia and judged suitable for DPC therapy, while pregnant patients were excluded. Total RNA was extracted from unfractionated whole blood collected in Tempus Blood RNA tubes. Sequences SGHDN (CDR1) and FVKESK (CDR2) are obtained from the germline V gene. Inclusive of the bounding cysteine and phenylalanine, the CDR3 is 22 residues long. Left in the record is the CDR3 DNA by itself, 66 bases read in frame from the first base. Trimming removed 1 base from V and 0 bases from J; the gene matches leave 20 bases unexplained.

This specimen consisted of whole blood, obtained in connection with sensitization to the hapten diphenylcyclopropenone (DPC). This TCR was recovered from a woman aged 18-29 years with alopecia areata. Some clones in this sample may be carry-over from other donors' samples. The sequence is built from TRBV14 and TRBJ1-3; 8 junctional bases match TRBD1. At the DNA level, the sequence is TGTGCCAGCAGCCAAGGCACTTGGAGGGACAGGACCCGTTCTTTCTCTGGAAACACCATATATTTT. The resulting protein is CASSQGTWRDRTRSFSGNTIYF.